The present TCR beta chain was sequenced within a study of glioma-infiltrating T cells after dendritic cell vaccination. Whole-study context: Patients received autologous tumor lysate-pulsed dendritic cell vaccination between the early 2000s and the early 2010s.

The PCR used 60 V beta and 13 J beta primers. The method was immunoSEQ multiplex PCR; TCRdb's version includes in-frame clones alone and lacks a portion of them. The sample has about 50,000 clones; around 91% are singletons. Sample time point: after dendritic cell vaccination, including at tumor progression/relapse. The clonotype was recovered from a human donor with glioblastoma. Source: blood, taken after dendritic cell vaccination.

The DNA of the CDR3 is TGTGCCAGCAGCTTAGGTCGGGGGGCGGGTGGCTACACCTTC. This codes for CASSLGRGAGGYTF. This sequence joins TRBV7-2 and TRBJ1-2; a possible D gene is TRBD1 (6 bases). CDR1 SGHTA and CDR2 FQGNSA come from the germline V gene. The length of the CDR3 is 14 residues. The V and J ends lost 1 base and 7 bases respectively, with 13 bases between them.